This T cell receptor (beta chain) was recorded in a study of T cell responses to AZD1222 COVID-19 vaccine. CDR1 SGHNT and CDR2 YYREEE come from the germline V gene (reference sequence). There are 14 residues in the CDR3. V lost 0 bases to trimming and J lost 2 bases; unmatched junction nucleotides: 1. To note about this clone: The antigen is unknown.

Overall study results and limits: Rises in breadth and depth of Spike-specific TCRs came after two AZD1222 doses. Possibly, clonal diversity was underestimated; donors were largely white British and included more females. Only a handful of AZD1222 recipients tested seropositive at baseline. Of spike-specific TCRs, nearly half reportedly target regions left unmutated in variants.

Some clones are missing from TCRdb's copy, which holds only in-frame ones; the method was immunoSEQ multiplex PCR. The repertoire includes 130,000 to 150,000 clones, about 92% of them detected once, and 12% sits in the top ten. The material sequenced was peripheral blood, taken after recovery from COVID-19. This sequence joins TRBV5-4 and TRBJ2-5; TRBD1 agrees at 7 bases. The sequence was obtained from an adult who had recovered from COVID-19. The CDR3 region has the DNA TGTGCCAGCAGCTTGGGGGACAGACAAGAGACCCAGTACTTC. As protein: CASSLGDRQETQYF.